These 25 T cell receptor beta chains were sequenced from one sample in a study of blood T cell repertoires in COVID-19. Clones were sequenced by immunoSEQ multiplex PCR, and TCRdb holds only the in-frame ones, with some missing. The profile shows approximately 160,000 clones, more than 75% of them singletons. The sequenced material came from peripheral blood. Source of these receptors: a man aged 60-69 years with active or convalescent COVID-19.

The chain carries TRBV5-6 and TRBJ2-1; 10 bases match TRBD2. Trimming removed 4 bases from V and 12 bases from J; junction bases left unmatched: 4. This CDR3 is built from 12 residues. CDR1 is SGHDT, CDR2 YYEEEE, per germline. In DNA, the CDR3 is TGTGCCAGCAGCCAGGGACTAGCGAGGCAGTTCTTC. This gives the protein CASSQGLARQFF.

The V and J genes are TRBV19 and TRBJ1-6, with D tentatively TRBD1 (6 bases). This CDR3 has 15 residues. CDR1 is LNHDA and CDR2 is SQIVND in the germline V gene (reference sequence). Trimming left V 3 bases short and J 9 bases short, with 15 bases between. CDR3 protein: CASSIPKGQSSPLHF. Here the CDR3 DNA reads TGTGCCAGTAGTATTCCTAAAGGACAGAGTTCACCCCTCCACTTT.

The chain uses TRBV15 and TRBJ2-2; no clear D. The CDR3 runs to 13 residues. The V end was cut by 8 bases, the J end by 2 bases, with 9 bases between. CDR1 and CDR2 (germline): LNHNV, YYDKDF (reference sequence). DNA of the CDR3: TGTGCCACCCAAGGAGCTAACACCGGGGAGCTGTTTTTT. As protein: CATQGANTGELFF. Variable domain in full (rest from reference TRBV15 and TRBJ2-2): DAMVIQNPRYQVTQFGKPVTLSCSQTLNHNVMYWYQQKSSQAPKLLFHYYDKDFNNEADTPDNFQSRRPNTSFCFLDIRSPGLGDTAMYLCATQGANTGELFFGEGSRLTVL.

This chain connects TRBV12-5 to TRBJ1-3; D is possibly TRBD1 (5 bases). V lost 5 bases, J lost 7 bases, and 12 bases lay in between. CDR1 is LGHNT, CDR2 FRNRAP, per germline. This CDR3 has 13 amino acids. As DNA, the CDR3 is TGTGCTAGTGGTCCACCGGGGGTCAACACCATATATTTT. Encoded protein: CASGPPGVNTIYF. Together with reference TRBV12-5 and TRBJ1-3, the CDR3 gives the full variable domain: DARVTQTPRHKVTEMGQEVTMRCQPILGHNTVFWYRQTMMQGLELLAYFRNRAPLDDSGMPKDRFSAEMPDATLATLKIQPSEPRDSAVYFCASGPPGVNTIYFGEGSWLTVV.

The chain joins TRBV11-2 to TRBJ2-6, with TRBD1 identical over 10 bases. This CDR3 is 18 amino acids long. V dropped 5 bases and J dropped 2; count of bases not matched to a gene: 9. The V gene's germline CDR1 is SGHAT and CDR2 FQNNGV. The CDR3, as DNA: TGTGCCAGCAGCGAATTGAGGACAGGGGGTACTGGGGCCAACGTCCTGACTTTC. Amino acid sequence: CASSELRTGGTGANVLTF.

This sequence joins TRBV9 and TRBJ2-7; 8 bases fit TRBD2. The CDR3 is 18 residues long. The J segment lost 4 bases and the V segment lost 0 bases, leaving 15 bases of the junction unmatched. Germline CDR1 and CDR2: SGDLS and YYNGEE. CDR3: CASSVAISSGQIAYEQYF. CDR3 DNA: TGTGCCAGCAGCGTAGCTATTTCTAGCGGGCAAATAGCGTACGAGCAGTACTTC.

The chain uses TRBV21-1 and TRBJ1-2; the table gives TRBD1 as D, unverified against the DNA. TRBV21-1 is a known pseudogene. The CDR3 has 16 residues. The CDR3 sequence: CASSKCITGNAYGYTF. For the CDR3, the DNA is TGTGCCAGCAGCAAATGTATAACAGGGAACGCCTATGGCTACACCTTC.

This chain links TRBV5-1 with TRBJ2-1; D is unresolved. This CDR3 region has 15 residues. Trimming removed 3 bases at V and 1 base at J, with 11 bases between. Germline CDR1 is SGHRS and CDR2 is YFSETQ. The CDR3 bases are TGCGCCAGCAGCTCATCAGTGGTTTCCTACAATGAGCAGTTCTTC. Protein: CASSSSVVSYNEQFF.

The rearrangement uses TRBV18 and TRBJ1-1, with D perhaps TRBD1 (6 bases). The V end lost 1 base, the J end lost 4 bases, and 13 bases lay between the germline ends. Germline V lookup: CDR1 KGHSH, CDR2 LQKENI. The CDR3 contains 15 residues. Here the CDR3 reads CASSPQRDIGTEAFF. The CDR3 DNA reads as TGTGCCAGCTCACCACAACGGGACATCGGCACTGAAGCTTTCTTT.

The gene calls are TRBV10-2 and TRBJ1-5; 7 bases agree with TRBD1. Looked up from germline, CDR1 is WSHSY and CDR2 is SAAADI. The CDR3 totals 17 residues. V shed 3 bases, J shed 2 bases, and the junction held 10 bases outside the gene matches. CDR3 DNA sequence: TGCGCCAGCAGTGACTTTCAGGGGGAATGGGGCAATCAGCCCCAGCATTTT. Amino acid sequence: CASSDFQGEWGNQPQHF.

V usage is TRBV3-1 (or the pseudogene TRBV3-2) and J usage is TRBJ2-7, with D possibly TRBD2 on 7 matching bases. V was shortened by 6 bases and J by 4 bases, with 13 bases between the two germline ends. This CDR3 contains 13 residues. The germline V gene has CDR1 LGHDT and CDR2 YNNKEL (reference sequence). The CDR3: CASSRRGGYEQYF. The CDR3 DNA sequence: TGTGCCAGCAGTCGAAGGGGGGGTTACGAGCAGTACTTC.

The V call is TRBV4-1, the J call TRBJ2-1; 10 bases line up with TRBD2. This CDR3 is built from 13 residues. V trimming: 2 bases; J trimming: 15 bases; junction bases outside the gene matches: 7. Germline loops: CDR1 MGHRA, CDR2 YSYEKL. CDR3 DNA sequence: TGCGCCAGCAGCCAATCTAGCGGGGGCCAGGGGTTCTTC. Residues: CASSQSSGGQGFF.

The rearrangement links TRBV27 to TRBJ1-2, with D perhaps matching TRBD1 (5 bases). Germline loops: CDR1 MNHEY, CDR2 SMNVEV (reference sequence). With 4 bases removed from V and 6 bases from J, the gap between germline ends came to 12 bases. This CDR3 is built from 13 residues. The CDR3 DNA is TGTGCCAGCAGTTGGAGGGGCCAGAATGGCTACACCTTC. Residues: CASSWRGQNGYTF.

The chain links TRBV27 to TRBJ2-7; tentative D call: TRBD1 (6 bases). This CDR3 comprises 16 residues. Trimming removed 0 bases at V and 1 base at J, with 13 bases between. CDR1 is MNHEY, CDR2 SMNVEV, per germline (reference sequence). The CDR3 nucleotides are TGTGCCAGCAGTTTATCGGACAGTTCCCTTTCCTACGAGCAGTACTTC. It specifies CASSLSDSSLSYEQYF.

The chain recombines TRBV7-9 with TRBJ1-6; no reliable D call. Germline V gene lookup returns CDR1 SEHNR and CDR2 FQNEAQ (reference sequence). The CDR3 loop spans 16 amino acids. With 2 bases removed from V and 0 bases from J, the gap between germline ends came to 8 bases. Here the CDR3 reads CASSLRRSSYNSPLHF. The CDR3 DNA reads TGTGCCAGCAGCTTAAGGCGGAGCTCCTATAATTCACCCCTCCACTTT.

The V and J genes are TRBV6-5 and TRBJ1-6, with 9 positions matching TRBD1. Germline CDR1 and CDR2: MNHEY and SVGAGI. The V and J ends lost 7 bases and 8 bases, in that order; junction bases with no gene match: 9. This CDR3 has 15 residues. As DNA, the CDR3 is TGTGCCAGCACAAAGTCCGGGACAGGGTATTCACCCCTCCACTTT. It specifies CASTKSGTGYSPLHF.

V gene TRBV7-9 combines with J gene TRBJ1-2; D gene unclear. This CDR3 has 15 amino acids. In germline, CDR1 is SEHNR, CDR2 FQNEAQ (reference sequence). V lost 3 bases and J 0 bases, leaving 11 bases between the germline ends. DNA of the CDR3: TGTGCCAGCAGCTTCCAGATCGGAGCTAACTATGGCTACACCTTC. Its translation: CASSFQIGANYGYTF.

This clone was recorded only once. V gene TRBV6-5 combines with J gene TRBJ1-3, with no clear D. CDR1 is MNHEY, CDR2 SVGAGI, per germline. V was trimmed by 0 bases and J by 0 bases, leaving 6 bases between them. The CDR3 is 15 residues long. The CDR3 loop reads CASSYSASSGNTIYF. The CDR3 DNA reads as TGTGCCAGCAGTTACTCTGCCAGCTCTGGAAACACCATATATTTT.

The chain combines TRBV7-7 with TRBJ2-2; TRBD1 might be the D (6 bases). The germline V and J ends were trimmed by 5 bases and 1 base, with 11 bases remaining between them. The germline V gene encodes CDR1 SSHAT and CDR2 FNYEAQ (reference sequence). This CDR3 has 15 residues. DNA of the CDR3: TGTGCCAGCAGCCAGACAGGAGTGAACACCGGGGAGCTGTTTTTT. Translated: CASSQTGVNTGELFF.

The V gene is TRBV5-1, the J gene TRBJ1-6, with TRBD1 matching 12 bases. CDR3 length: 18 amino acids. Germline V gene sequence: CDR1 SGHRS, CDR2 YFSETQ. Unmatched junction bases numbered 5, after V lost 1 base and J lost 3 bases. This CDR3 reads CASSLRGQGAGYNSPLHF. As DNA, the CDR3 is TGCGCCAGCAGCTTGAGGGGACAGGGGGCTGGCTATAATTCACCCCTCCACTTT.

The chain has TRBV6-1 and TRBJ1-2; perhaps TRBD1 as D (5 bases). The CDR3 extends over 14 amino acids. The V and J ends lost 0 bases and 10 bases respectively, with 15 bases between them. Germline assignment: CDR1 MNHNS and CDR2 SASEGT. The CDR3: CASSEAGQGETYTF. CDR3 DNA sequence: TGTGCCAGCAGTGAAGCTGGGCAGGGTGAGACCTACACCTTC.

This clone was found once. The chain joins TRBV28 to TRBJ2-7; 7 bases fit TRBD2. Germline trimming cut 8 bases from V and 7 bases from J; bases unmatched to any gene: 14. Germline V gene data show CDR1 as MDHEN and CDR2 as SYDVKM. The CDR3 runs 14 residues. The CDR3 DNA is TGTGCCAGCCTTGGGGCGGGAGATTGGGAAGAGCAGTACTTC. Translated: CASLGAGDWEEQYF.

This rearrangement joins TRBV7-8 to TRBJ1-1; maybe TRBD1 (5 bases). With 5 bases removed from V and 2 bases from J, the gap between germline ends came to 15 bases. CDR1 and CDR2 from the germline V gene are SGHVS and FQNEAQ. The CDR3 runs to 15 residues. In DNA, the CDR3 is TGTGCCAGCAGCCCCGTAGGGGCAGGAAACACTGAAGCTTTCTTT. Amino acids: CASSPVGAGNTEAFF.

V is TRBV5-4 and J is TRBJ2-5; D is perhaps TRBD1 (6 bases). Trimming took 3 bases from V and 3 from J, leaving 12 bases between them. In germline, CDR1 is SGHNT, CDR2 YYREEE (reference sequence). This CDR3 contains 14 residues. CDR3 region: CASSYTGNKETQYF. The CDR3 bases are TGTGCCAGCAGCTATACAGGGAATAAAGAGACCCAGTACTTC. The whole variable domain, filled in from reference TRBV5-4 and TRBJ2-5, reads ETGVTQSPTHLIKTRGQQVTLRCSSQSGHNTVSWYQQALGQGPQFIFQYYREEENGRGNFPPRFSGLQFPNYSSELNVNALELDDSALYLCASSYTGNKETQYFGPGTRLLVL.

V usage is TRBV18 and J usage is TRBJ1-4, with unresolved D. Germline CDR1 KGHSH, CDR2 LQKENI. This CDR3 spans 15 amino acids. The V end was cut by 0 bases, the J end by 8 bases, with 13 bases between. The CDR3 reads CASSPPTGASEKLFF. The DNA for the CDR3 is TGTGCCAGCTCACCACCGACCGGAGCTTCGGAAAAACTGTTTTTT.